Below, 8 T cell receptor beta chains from the same sample are listed, as sequenced in a study of radiation and T cells in renal cell carcinoma. Time point given: baseline pretreatment blood. Indicated treatment: 15 Gy SBRT to primary tumor, nephrectomy 4 weeks later. TCRdb's table, derived via immunoSEQ multiplex PCR, lists solely in-frame clones and lacks some. The repertoire holds some 150,000 clones, roughly 83% seen once, with 20% to 25% in the top ten. This specimen was blood, taken from a patient whose treatment included radiotherapy and nephrectomy. Receptors originate from a woman between 50 and 59 years old with renal cell carcinoma.

This rearrangement joins TRBV6-6 to TRBJ2-7; 9 bases line up with TRBD1. Germline loops: CDR1 MNHNY, CDR2 SVGAGI (reference sequence). V shed 2 bases and J 3 bases; nucleotides not matched to a gene: 5. The CDR3 contains 15 residues. The CDR3 sequence is CASSYDRGLSYEQYF. CDR3 sequence (DNA): TGTGCCAGCAGTTACGACAGGGGGTTGAGCTACGAGCAGTACTTC.

The gene calls are TRBV2 and TRBJ2-3; D ambiguous. Germline V lookup: CDR1 SNHLY, CDR2 FYNNEI. The CDR3 loop spans 14 amino acids. The V end was cut by 7 bases, the J end by 2 bases, with 13 bases between. In DNA form, the CDR3 reads TGTGCCAGCACCTCCCCCGTCACCACAGATACGCAGTATTTT. This sequence encodes CASTSPVTTDTQYF.

The chain joins TRBV9 to TRBJ1-1; D not certain. Trimming cost V 0 bases and J 1 base, with 4 bases left between them. The CDR3 consists of 13 residues. The germline gives CDR1 SGDLS, CDR2 YYNGEE. Here the CDR3 reads CASSVEGNTEAFF. The CDR3 nucleotides are TGTGCCAGCAGCGTAGAGGGGAACACTGAAGCTTTCTTT.

The chain carries TRBV4-1 and TRBJ2-5; 13 nucleotides align to TRBD2. The junction had 4 bases not matched to a gene; V was cut back by 0 bases and J by 6 bases. The CDR3 loop spans 16 amino acids. Germline CDR1 is MGHRA and CDR2 is YSYEKL. The CDR3 bases are TGCGCCAGCAGCCAAGATCCGGGACTAGCGGGGCAGACCCAGTACTTC. It is translated as CASSQDPGLAGQTQYF.

The rearrangement uses TRBV5-6 and TRBJ2-1, with D possibly TRBD1 on 6 matching bases. Trimming left V 2 bases short and J 2 bases short, with 8 bases between. The CDR3 is 14 residues long. The germline CDR1 and CDR2 sequences are SGHDT and YYEEEE. The CDR3 nucleotides read TGTGCCAGCAGCTTTACAGGGCCCTACAATGAGCAGTTCTTC. Translated, it gives CASSFTGPYNEQFF.

The V and J genes are TRBV2 and TRBJ2-5; 7 nucleotides align to TRBD1. Germline CDR1 is SNHLY and CDR2 is FYNNEI. The CDR3 extends over 16 amino acids. Germline trimming cut 6 bases from V and 5 bases from J; bases unmatched to any gene: 15. The CDR3 DNA is TGTGCCAGCAGCCCAGAGGACGACAGGGATCTCGAGACCCAGTACTTC. Amino acids: CASSPEDDRDLETQYF.

The V gene is TRBV19, the J gene TRBJ2-7; unclear D gene. Trimming cost V 4 bases and J 1 base, with 14 bases left between them. The CDR3 is made up of 15 amino acids. Germline V gene data show CDR1 as LNHDA and CDR2 as SQIVND (reference sequence). The CDR3 DNA follows: TGTGCCAGTAGTAAAACAGCTTTAGTTTCCTACGAGCAGTACTTC. Translated, it gives CASSKTALVSYEQYF.

V gene TRBV6-5 combines with J gene TRBJ1-1; unclear D gene. Germline CDR1 is MNHEY and CDR2 is SVGAGI. The V gene lost 2 bases and the J gene lost 6 bases, with 7 bases spanning the gap. The CDR3 extends over 12 amino acids. The CDR3 is CASSYGDAEAFF. For the CDR3, the DNA is TGTGCCAGCAGTTACGGGGATGCTGAAGCTTTCTTT.